This T cell receptor (beta chain) came from a study of blood T cell repertoires in COVID-19. Study in general: Italy, Spain and the United States were the sources of the convalescent and acute COVID-19 samples. PBMCs, B-cell-depleted T cells, or T cells were the source of the cDNA or gDNA that made up the material.

Germline V CDR1 and CDR2: SGHKS, YYEKEE (reference sequence). Trimming took 1 base from V and 3 from J, leaving 14 bases between them. The CDR3 has 15 amino acids. Measured with immunoSEQ multiplex PCR; TCRdb has only the in-frame clones, and not every one. The table shows 30,000 to 40,000 clones, with 80% occurring only once. The clonotype comes from a woman in her seventies with acute or convalescent COVID-19. V usage is TRBV5-5 and J usage is TRBJ2-7, with D perhaps matching TRBD2 (6 bases). The sample taken for sequencing was peripheral blood. CDR3 sequence: CASSLRLGLSYEQYF. The CDR3 coding sequence is TGTGCCAGCAGCTTGCGTCTGGGACTCAGCTACGAGCAGTACTTC. The whole variable domain, filled in from reference TRBV5-5 and TRBJ2-7, reads DAGVTQSPTHLIKTRGQQVTLRCSPISGHKSVSWYQQVLGQGPQFIFQYYEKEERGRGNFPDRFSARQFPNYSSELNVNALLLGDSALYLCASSLRLGLSYEQYFGPGTRLTVT.